A single sample is the source of the 18 T cell receptor beta chains below, sequenced in a study of spatial heterogeneity in lung cancer. Time point indicated: blood at routine non-recurrence follow-up after resection. TCRdb independently ran MiXCR on the 5' RACE reads; one entry per CDR3 protein. The sample includes 25,000 to 35,000 distinct CDR3 sequences, less than 6.5% of them seen just once. This material consisted of PBMCs, taken at follow-up. The source of these receptors is a female donor with early-stage non-small cell lung cancer.

The chain couples TRBV5-6 to TRBJ2-3, with 8 bases matching TRBD2. The CDR3 is 15 amino acids. Germline CDR1 is SGHDT and CDR2 is YYEEEE. Trimming took 2 bases from V and 6 from J; bases not matched to a gene: 8. CDR3 DNA sequence: TGTGCCAGCAGCTTAACGGGAGGGCCATTGGATACGCAGTATTTT. Amino acid sequence: CASSLTGGPLDTQYF.

There are many counts of this clonotype. CDR3 in DNA: TGTGCCAGCAGCTTAGCGGGTTATGGGGCAGGGCTAACCTACGAGCAGTACTTC. Protein sequence: CASSLAGYGAGLTYEQYF. The chain combines TRBV7-2 with TRBJ2-7; D might be TRBD1 (5 bases). The CDR3 extends over 18 amino acids. V lost 0 bases, J lost 2 bases, and 20 bases lay in between. Germline CDR1 SGHTA, CDR2 FQGNSA. Complete variable domain (other parts from reference TRBV7-2 and TRBJ2-7): GAGVSQSPSNKVTEKGKDVELRCDPISGHTALYWYRQSLGQGLEFLIYFQGNSAPDKSGLPSDRFSAERTGGSVSTLTIQRTQQEDSAVYLCASSLAGYGAGLTYEQYFGPGTRLTVT.

This clonotype showed up many times. The chain is built from TRBV4-3 and TRBJ2-3; no firm D call. Germline values: CDR1 LGHNA, CDR2 YSLEER. The length of the CDR3 is 16 residues. The V end was cut by 1 base, the J end by 4 bases, with 15 bases between. Written as DNA, the CDR3 is TGCGCCAGCAGCCAAGGAGGTGGAAGTGGGGCAGATACGCAGTATTTT. Translating it yields CASSQGGGSGADTQYF.

Ten or more counts support this clonotype. The chain joins TRBV6-2 or TRBV6-3 to TRBJ1-1, with unresolved D. This CDR3 contains 13 residues. Germline V gene data show CDR1 as MNHEY and CDR2 as SVGEGT. V lost 10 bases to trimming and J lost 0 bases, with 12 bases between them. CDR3 sequence reads: CATSGDLNTEAFF. The CDR3 DNA sequence: TGTGCCACTTCAGGCGACCTGAACACTGAAGCTTTCTTT.

This clonotype was counted at least ten times. The genes are TRBV7-8 and TRBJ1-4, with 7 bases fitting TRBD1. Losses at the gene ends were 5 bases for V and 16 bases for J; bases not matched to a gene: 13. The CDR3 has 13 residues. Germline loops: CDR1 SGHVS, CDR2 FQNEAQ. CDR3 bases: TGTGCCAGCAGCCAAATGAACGGACAGGCTCCGTTTTTT. It codes for CASSQMNGQAPFF.

Many counts were recorded for this clonotype. V and J are TRBV4-2 and TRBJ2-2; TRBD2 might be the D (6 bases). V lost 0 bases and J 2 bases, leaving 10 bases between the germline ends. Germline values: CDR1 LGHNA, CDR2 YNFKEQ. The CDR3 extends over 16 amino acids. This CDR3 is CASSQETSRNTGELFF. The CDR3 region has the DNA TGTGCCAGCAGCCAAGAAACTAGCCGTAACACCGGGGAGCTGTTTTTT.

At least ten counts were recorded for this clonotype. The chain recombines TRBV29-1 with TRBJ1-5; 7 bases are shared with TRBD1. V trimming: 6 bases; J trimming: 7 bases; junction bases outside the gene matches: 3. The germline V gene has CDR1 SQVTM and CDR2 ANQGSEA. The CDR3 spans 11 residues. The CDR3 sequence is CSVQGPQPQHF. The CDR3, as DNA: TGCAGCGTACAGGGGCCCCAGCCCCAGCATTTT.

This sequence joins TRBV6-5 and TRBJ1-2; 7 bases align to TRBD1. The V gene's germline CDR1 is MNHEY and CDR2 SVGAGI. Trimming at V came to 6 bases and at J to 4 bases, leaving 5 bases not matched to a gene. This CDR3 spans 13 amino acids. As DNA, the CDR3 is TGTGCCAGCAGCCCCGGGACAGTCTATGGCTACACCTTC. Its protein is CASSPGTVYGYTF.

There are many counts of this clonotype. This chain links TRBV4-3 with TRBJ2-7; unclear D gene. There are 15 residues in the CDR3. Germline-derived CDR1 and CDR2 are LGHNA and YSLEER. Trimming stripped 0 bases from V and 2 bases from J, with 11 bases between. In DNA form, the CDR3 reads TGCGCCAGCAGCCAAGATAAAATTCAACCCTACGAGCAGTACTTC. Amino acid sequence: CASSQDKIQPYEQYF.

This clonotype was seen repeatedly, ten times or more. This chain uses TRBV11-3 with TRBJ2-7, with 7 bases lining up with TRBD1. The junction had 7 bases not matched to a gene; V was cut back by 0 bases and J by 5 bases. The V gene's germline CDR1 is SGHNT and CDR2 YENEEA. The CDR3 runs 15 residues. CDR3 residues: CASSLEATGPNEQYF. The CDR3 nucleotides are TGTGCCAGCAGCTTAGAAGCGACAGGGCCCAACGAGCAGTACTTC.

The V gene is TRBV2, the J gene TRBJ2-7; 10 nucleotides align to TRBD2. CDR1 is SNHLY, CDR2 FYNNEI, per germline. The CDR3 spans 17 residues. With V trimmed by 7 bases and J by 0 bases, 12 bases remained unmatched. Here the CDR3 reads CASKVLAGSRSSYEQYF. CDR3 bases: TGTGCCAGCAAGGTACTAGCGGGATCCAGAAGCTCCTACGAGCAGTACTTC. The whole variable domain, remainder taken from reference TRBV2 and TRBJ2-7, is EPEVTQTPSHQVTQMGQEVILRCVPISNHLYFYWYRQILGQKVEFLVSFYNNEISEKSEIFDDQFSVERPDGSNFTLKIRSTKLEDSAMYFCASKVLAGSRSSYEQYFGPGTRLTVT.

The rearrangement links TRBV27 to TRBJ2-7; the D is unclear. The CDR3 totals 14 residues. Trimming took off 2 bases at V and 3 bases at J, with 11 bases between the two ends. Germline CDR1 MNHEY, CDR2 SMNVEV (reference sequence). The CDR3 sequence: CASSLRLAGYEQYF. Written as DNA, the CDR3 is TGTGCCAGCAGTTTAAGGTTGGCAGGCTACGAGCAGTACTTC.

The table lists this clonotype with many counts. J is TRBJ2-3 and V is TRBV12-3 or TRBV12-4, with unresolved D. CDR3 size: 14 residues. The V end was cut by 7 bases, the J end by 0 bases, with 11 bases between. CDR3 nucleotides: TGTGCCAGCACCCTCAGGCCAAGCACAGATACGCAGTATTTT. Its protein is CASTLRPSTDTQYF.

This clonotype was seen a handful of times. The chain is built from TRBV12-3 or TRBV12-4 and TRBJ1-5, with no clear D. Trimming removed 5 bases at V and 0 bases at J, with 2 bases between. The CDR3 extends over 12 amino acids. The CDR3 nucleotides are TGTGCCAGCAGTGTTAGCAATCAGCCCCAGCATTTT. This codes for CASSVSNQPQHF.

This clonotype was counted ten times or more. V gene TRBV29-1 combines with J gene TRBJ1-1, with 8 positions matching TRBD1. CDR3 length: 11 amino acids. Germline assignment: CDR1 SQVTM and CDR2 ANQGSEA. The CDR3 loop is CRVTGGTEAFF. In nucleotides, the CDR3 is TGCAGAGTTACAGGGGGCACTGAAGCTTTCTTT.

This clonotype was recorded many times. This chain uses TRBV3-1 with TRBJ2-7; tentatively, D is TRBD2 (7 bases). Per germline, CDR1 LGHDT and CDR2 YNNKEL (reference sequence). The V end lost 2 bases, the J end lost 5 bases, and 16 bases lay between the germline ends. This CDR3 is built from 15 residues. This chain's CDR3 is CASSQRPWGGHEQYF. The CDR3 region has the DNA TGTGCCAGCAGCCAACGGCCTTGGGGGGGCCACGAGCAGTACTTC.

This chain joins TRBV4-3 and TRBJ1-5, with D tentatively TRBD1 (5 bases). The V end lost 0 bases, the J end lost 5 bases, and 11 bases lay between the germline ends. This CDR3 is built from 15 residues. Germline CDR1 reads LGHNA; CDR2 reads YSLEER. CDR3 region: CASSQDSGNDQPQHF. The CDR3 coding sequence is TGCGCCAGCAGCCAAGATTCAGGGAACGATCAGCCCCAGCATTTT.

The sample holds many counts of this clonotype. The gene calls are TRBV4-2 and TRBJ2-5; the D gene is possibly TRBD1 (6 bases). Trimming cost V 4 bases and J 0 bases, with 9 bases left between them. Germline V gives CDR1 LGHNA, CDR2 YNFKEQ. The CDR3 runs 14 residues. The CDR3, as DNA: TGTGCCAGCAGCCGACAGGTGTACCAAGAGACCCAGTACTTC. Translated: CASSRQVYQETQYF.